These 21 T cell receptor beta chains were sequenced from one sample in a study of T cell repertoires in ileal Crohn's disease. Regarding time point: neoterminal ileum biopsy at postoperative endoscopy, about 6 months after surgery. This table comes from immunoSEQ multiplex PCR, and its TCRdb copy is limited to in-frame clones, with some not included. The sample contains about 12,000 clones, 82% of which appear only once. Sequenced sample: ileal tissue. These receptor sequences come from an adult with Crohn's disease.

This chain links TRBV5-4 with TRBJ2-2; weak D call: TRBD1 (6 bases). The germline CDR1 and CDR2 sequences are SGHNT and YYREEE (reference sequence). Between the trimmed V and J ends, which lost 2 bases and 5 bases, there was a span of 13 bases. The CDR3 totals 15 residues. CDR3 residues: CASSLQGFRTGELFF. In nucleotides, the CDR3 is TGTGCCAGCAGCTTACAGGGATTCCGGACCGGGGAGCTGTTTTTT.

J is TRBJ1-2 and V is TRBV30; no definite D call. Germline CDR1 and CDR2: GTSNPN and SVGIG (reference sequence). This CDR3 spans 11 amino acids. The DNA for the CDR3 is TGTGCTCTAAGTGCATACTATGGCTACACCTTC. Translating gives CALSAYYGYTF.

The rearrangement joins TRBV5-6 to TRBJ1-1; 8 bases align to TRBD1. Germline CDR1 is SGHDT and CDR2 is YYEEEE. Trimming at V came to 0 bases and at J to 11 bases, leaving 6 bases not matched to a gene. The CDR3 runs 13 residues. The CDR3, as DNA: TGTGCCAGCAGCTTGGTTGATGGACAGGGTGCTTTCTTT. This sequence encodes CASSLVDGQGAFF.

This sequence joins TRBV9 and TRBJ2-5; possible D gene TRBD1, 7 bases. Per the germline V gene, CDR1 is SGDLS and CDR2 is YYNGEE. This CDR3 comprises 16 residues. The V gene lost 0 bases and the J gene lost 2 bases, with 14 bases spanning the gap. The CDR3 bases are TGTGCCAGCAGCGTAGCACCGACAGGGAGGCAAGAGACCCAGTACTTC. Protein sequence: CASSVAPTGRQETQYF.

The chain joins TRBV6-6 to TRBJ1-2; TRBD1 agrees at 7 bases. The CDR3 loop spans 13 amino acids. CDR1 and CDR2 (germline): MNHNY, SVGAGI (reference sequence). Trimming at V came to 5 bases and at J to 8 bases, leaving 8 bases not matched to a gene. The CDR3 spells CASSLDRVYGYTF. The CDR3 DNA reads TGTGCCAGCAGTCTCGACAGGGTCTACGGCTACACCTTC.

In nucleotides, the CDR3 is TGTGCCAGCTCACCACTTCAAGGAGGTACTCTTATGAACACTGAAGCTTTCTTT. Its protein is CASSPLQGGTLMNTEAFF. V gene TRBV18 combines with J gene TRBJ1-1; the D is unclear. CDR1 KGHSH and CDR2 LQKENI come from the germline V gene. V lost 1 base to trimming and J lost 0 bases, with 18 bases between them. The CDR3 is made up of 18 amino acids. The full variable domain, completed using reference TRBV18 and TRBJ1-1, is NAGVMQNPRHLVRRRGQEARLRCSPMKGHSHVYWYRQLPEEGLKFMVYLQKENIIDESGMPKERFSAEFPKEGPSILRIQQVVRGDSAAYFCASSPLQGGTLMNTEAFFGQGTRLTVV.

V and J are TRBV2 and TRBJ2-1; 8 bases are a match to TRBD1. Germline V gene sequence: CDR1 SNHLY, CDR2 FYNNEI. The V and J ends lost 3 bases and 9 bases, in that order; junction bases with no gene match: 10. This CDR3 spans 15 amino acids. Here the CDR3 reads CASSEGSTGAGEQFF. The CDR3 DNA is TGTGCCAGCAGTGAGGGGTCGACAGGGGCTGGTGAGCAGTTCTTC.

The rearrangement joins TRBV6-5 to TRBJ1-2; D gene ambiguous. This CDR3 contains 12 residues. V was cut by 6 bases and J by 5 bases, with 10 bases left in between. Germline CDR1 and CDR2: MNHEY and SVGAGI. DNA of the CDR3: TGTGCCAGCAGCCCTACGGGTTATGGCTACACCTTC. Protein sequence: CASSPTGYGYTF.

V usage is TRBV2 and J usage is TRBJ2-7; D is unclear. Per germline, CDR1 SNHLY and CDR2 FYNNEI. This CDR3 spans 15 amino acids. V lost 2 bases and J 5 bases, leaving 16 bases between the germline ends. The CDR3: CASSEFSARKNEQYF. DNA for the CDR3: TGTGCCAGCAGTGAATTCAGCGCTAGAAAAAACGAGCAGTACTTC.

This clone was detected a few times. The chain employs TRBV18 and TRBJ2-3; 15 nucleotides agree with TRBD2. This CDR3 spans 17 amino acids. V lost 6 bases to trimming and J lost 5 bases; unmatched junction nucleotides: 9. Looked up from germline, CDR1 is KGHSH and CDR2 is LQKENI. The CDR3 DNA reads TGTGCCAGCTCTCCCGGACTAGCGGGAGGGTCCAGAGATACGCAGTATTTT. Translated, it gives CASSPGLAGGSRDTQYF.

V gene TRBV5-6 combines with J gene TRBJ1-2; possible D gene TRBD1, 6 bases. Per the germline V gene, CDR1 is SGHDT and CDR2 is YYEEEE. Trimming stripped 1 base from V and 8 bases from J, with 9 bases between. The CDR3 spans 12 residues. This CDR3 is CASSLKDRGYTF. The CDR3 DNA reads as TGTGCCAGCAGCTTGAAGGACAGAGGCTACACCTTC.

The gene calls are TRBV12-5 and TRBJ2-3, with 14 bases identical to TRBD2. CDR1 LGHNT and CDR2 FRNRAP come from the germline V gene. The CDR3 totals 15 residues. The ends lost 7 bases at V and 6 bases at J; junction bases unmatched: 6. CDR3 nucleotides: TGTGCTAGTGCCCCGGGACTAGCGGGAGCGGATACGCAGTATTTT. This gives the protein CASAPGLAGADTQYF.

Comments on this clone: The same CDR3 can be traced to other DNA sequences in this sample. This chain joins TRBV5-1 and TRBJ1-1; D is perhaps TRBD1 (6 bases). The V and J ends lost 0 bases and 4 bases respectively, with 10 bases between them. Germline V gives CDR1 SGHRS, CDR2 YFSETQ. The CDR3 consists of 14 residues. The chain's CDR3 is CASSLEDSGTEAFF. The CDR3 coding sequence is TGCGCCAGCAGCTTGGAGGACAGCGGCACTGAAGCTTTCTTT. Full variable domain (outside the CDR3, taken from reference TRBV5-1 and TRBJ1-1): KAGVTQTPRYLIKTRGQQVTLSCSPISGHRSVSWYQQTPGQGLQFLFEYFSETQRNKGNFPGRFSGRQFSNSRSEMNVSTLELGDSALYLCASSLEDSGTEAFFGQGTRLTVV.

The V and J genes are TRBV5-4 and TRBJ1-2; D unclear. This CDR3 has 15 amino acids. The germline V gene encodes CDR1 SGHNT and CDR2 YYREEE (reference sequence). Trimming pared 1 base from V and 0 bases from J, leaving 10 bases between. CDR3 in DNA: TGTGCCAGCAGCTTGACGGGGAGACCTAACTATGGCTACACCTTC. It specifies CASSLTGRPNYGYTF.

The chain recombines TRBV6-1 with TRBJ1-1; the D gene is possibly TRBD1 (5 bases). V was shortened by 2 bases and J by 5 bases, with 9 bases between the two germline ends. CDR1 and CDR2 from the germline V gene are MNHNS and SASEGT. This CDR3 contains 13 residues. The CDR3 loop is CASSEQGVTEAFF. The CDR3 DNA is TGTGCCAGCAGTGAACAGGGTGTAACTGAAGCTTTCTTT.

This chain joins TRBV28 and TRBJ2-6, with D possibly being TRBD1 (5 bases). Germline loops: CDR1 MDHEN, CDR2 SYDVKM. The CDR3 is made up of 15 amino acids. Trimming took off 6 bases at V and 0 bases at J, with 9 bases between the two ends. For the CDR3, the DNA is TGTGCCAGCAGAAGGGGTGGCTCTGGGGCCAACGTCCTGACTTTC. Translating it yields CASRRGGSGANVLTF.

The chain has TRBV27 and TRBJ2-1; D remains ambiguous. CDR1 and CDR2 (germline): MNHEY, SMNVEV (reference sequence). Deletions cut 3 bases from V and 6 bases from J, with 12 bases between. There are 14 residues in the CDR3. The CDR3 bases are TGTGCCAGCAGTTTGTGGATAGCCAGCAATGAGCAGTTCTTC. Amino acids: CASSLWIASNEQFF.

This clone has a single count. DNA of the CDR3: TGTGCCACCAGCAGAGGACTAGCGGGGCAAGAGACCCAGTACTTC. Translating it yields CATSRGLAGQETQYF. This chain connects TRBV15 to TRBJ2-5, with 11 bases that match TRBD2. CDR1 LNHNV and CDR2 YYDKDF come from the germline V gene (reference sequence). The CDR3 consists of 15 residues. V lost 1 base, J lost 2 bases, and 0 bases stayed unmatched.

V usage is TRBV2 and J usage is TRBJ2-7, with 7 bases that match TRBD1. Germline loops: CDR1 SNHLY, CDR2 FYNNEI. The CDR3 extends over 14 amino acids. V lost 5 bases to trimming and J lost 4 bases; unmatched junction nucleotides: 8. CDR3 sequence reads: CASSKGQPTYEQYF. The DNA for the CDR3 is TGTGCCAGCAGTAAGGGACAGCCTACTTACGAGCAGTACTTC.

The chain recombines TRBV19 with TRBJ1-1; 8 bases align to TRBD1. The V gene end was trimmed by 3 bases and the J gene end by 4 bases; junction bases not matched to a gene: 19. Per germline, CDR1 LNHDA and CDR2 SQIVND (reference sequence). The CDR3 sequence is 19 residues long. This chain's CDR3 is CASSMGSRGRGAGSTEAFF. CDR3 bases: TGTGCCAGTAGTATGGGGAGCAGGGGGCGCGGGGCCGGGAGCACTGAAGCTTTCTTT.

The rearrangement joins TRBV7-3 to TRBJ2-1; 9 nucleotides line up with TRBD1. The CDR3 runs to 15 residues. Germline V gene data show CDR1 as SGHTA and CDR2 as FQGTGA. V lost 4 bases and J lost 6; bases outside the gene matches: 7. The CDR3 region is CASSWTGDKGNEQFF. The DNA for the CDR3 is TGTGCCAGCAGCTGGACAGGGGACAAAGGCAATGAGCAGTTCTTC.